This paragraph reports one T cell receptor (beta chain). Its antigen is still unknown. Here immunoSEQ multiplex PCR was the method, and the copy in TCRdb shows in-frame clones only, minus some. Among under 300,000 clones listed, approximately 95% were seen once. This CDR3 is 18 amino acids long. The trim removed 3 bases at V and 6 bases at J, leaving 15 bases unmatched. Germline V CDR1 and CDR2: KGHSH, LQKENI. These data originate in a study of T cell responses to AZD1222 COVID-19 vaccine. Study-level results: Spike was spanned by vaccine-associated CD4 TCRs, with dominance at 160-218 and 743-854. Regions left unmutated in variants are reportedly the target of nearly half of spike-specific TCRs. Only five to seven AZD1222 recipients were seropositive at baseline.

This receptor was identified in an adult in good health. Sequencing was performed on peripheral blood, taken on day 0 of AZD1222 vaccination. The gene calls are TRBV18 and TRBJ2-2, with 8 bases aligning to TRBD2. CDR3 residues: CASSPTLGSGSSSGELFF. DNA of the CDR3: TGTGCCAGCTCACCGACCTTGGGGAGCGGGAGTAGTTCCGGGGAGCTGTTTTTT. Drawing the rest from reference TRBV18 and TRBJ2-2, the complete variable domain is NAGVMQNPRHLVRRRGQEARLRCSPMKGHSHVYWYRQLPEEGLKFMVYLQKENIIDESGMPKERFSAEFPKEGPSILRIQQVVRGDSAAYFCASSPTLGSGSSSGELFFGEGSRLTVL.